These 24 T cell receptor beta chains were sequenced from one sample in a study of blood T cell repertoires in COVID-19. Data came from immunoSEQ multiplex PCR; TCRdb stores just in-frame clones and leaves some out. The sample lists 230,000 or so clones, 88% occurring once. Sequenced input: PBMCs or T cells enriched from blood (not recorded which). The receptors derive from a young woman who had recovered from COVID-19.

The chain employs TRBV14 and TRBJ2-5, with 8 bases lining up with TRBD2. The CDR3 runs to 15 residues. The V segment lost 0 bases and the J segment 6 bases; nucleotides outside the gene matches: 6. Germline-derived CDR1 and CDR2 are SGHDN and FVKESK. The CDR3 loop is CASSQDLSGGKTQYF. The DNA of the CDR3 is TGTGCCAGCAGCCAAGATCTGAGCGGGGGTAAGACCCAGTACTTC.

This sequence joins TRBV19 and TRBJ2-2; 7 nucleotides match TRBD1. The germline V gene has CDR1 LNHDA and CDR2 SQIVND (reference sequence). Trimming removed 6 bases from V and 0 bases from J; junction bases left unmatched: 10. The CDR3 spans 17 residues. This CDR3 is CASRAGQGESNTGELFF. In DNA, the CDR3 is TGTGCCAGTAGGGCCGGGCAGGGGGAGTCGAACACCGGGGAGCTGTTTTTT.

J is TRBJ1-2 and V is TRBV12-5; 9 nucleotides agree with TRBD1. V lost 5 bases and J lost 6; bases outside the gene matches: 7. This CDR3 has 14 residues. CDR1 and CDR2 from the germline V gene are LGHNT and FRNRAP. Here the CDR3 reads CASGTPRTGDGYTF. CDR3 DNA: TGTGCTAGTGGTACCCCCCGGACAGGGGATGGCTACACCTTC.

The chain recombines TRBV3-1 (or the pseudogene TRBV3-2) with TRBJ2-2; D call uncertain. CDR3 length equals 13 residues. Trimming left V 2 bases short and J 7 bases short, with 8 bases between. Germline V gives CDR1 LGHDT, CDR2 YNNKEL (reference sequence). In DNA form, the CDR3 reads TGTGCCAGCAGCCAACTTCAGTTCGGGGAGCTGTTTTTT. The encoded protein is CASSQLQFGELFF.

J is TRBJ1-2 and V is TRBV29-1; TRBD1 aligns across 8 bases. V was clipped by 3 bases and J by 4 bases; unmatched bases: 13. Germline values: CDR1 SQVTM, CDR2 ANQGSEA. The CDR3 totals 16 residues. The CDR3 DNA follows: TGCAGCGTTGACCCGACAGGGGATCGGGCCCTCTATGGCTACACCTTC. Its protein is CSVDPTGDRALYGYTF.

The CDR3 coding sequence is TGTGCCAGCAGCGTACGACAGGGGGCGAAAACAGATACGCAGTATTTT. Its translation: CASSVRQGAKTDTQYF. The chain recombines TRBV13 with TRBJ2-3; TRBD1 matches at 10 bases. CDR1 PRHDT and CDR2 FYEKMQ come from the germline V gene (reference sequence). The CDR3 sequence is 16 residues long. With V trimmed by 5 bases and J by 3 bases, 8 bases remained unmatched.

The chain employs TRBV4-1 and TRBJ2-1; 8 bases fit TRBD2. V shed 0 bases, J shed 2 bases, and the junction held 3 bases outside the gene matches. Germline V gene data show CDR1 as MGHRA and CDR2 as YSYEKL. The CDR3 has 16 amino acids. CDR3: CASSQETGGAYNEQFF. The CDR3 nucleotides read TGCGCCAGCAGCCAAGAAACGGGGGGGGCCTACAATGAGCAGTTCTTC.

The sample holds a few counts of this clone. This chain uses TRBV2 with TRBJ1-3, with D possibly matching TRBD1 (6 bases). The CDR3 loop spans 14 amino acids. CDR1 and CDR2 (germline): SNHLY, FYNNEI. Trimming took off 6 bases at V and 0 bases at J, with 9 bases between the two ends. As DNA, the CDR3 is TGTGCCAGCAGCGGACAGATCTCTGGAAACACCATATATTTT. This translates into CASSGQISGNTIYF.

The V call is TRBV19, the J call TRBJ1-2; 8 bases fit TRBD1. CDR3 length equals 16 residues. The J segment lost 0 bases and the V segment lost 10 bases, leaving 13 bases of the junction unmatched. Germline CDR1 LNHDA, CDR2 SQIVND (reference sequence). DNA for the CDR3: TGTGCCACCTTACGAGGGACAGGCGACGCTAACTATGGCTACACCTTC. This codes for CATLRGTGDANYGYTF.

This clone has at least ten counts. The chain employs TRBV7-9 and TRBJ2-1; 10 bases align to TRBD2. CDR1 and CDR2 (germline): SEHNR, FQNEAQ (reference sequence). V shed 3 bases and J 5 bases; nucleotides not matched to a gene: 1. The CDR3 runs 14 residues. Written as DNA, the CDR3 is TGTGCCAGCAGCTTCACTAGCGGGGACAATGAGCAGTTCTTC. It specifies CASSFTSGDNEQFF.

The chain couples TRBV12-3 or TRBV12-4 to TRBJ1-2; unclear D gene. The germline V and J ends were trimmed by 3 bases and 6 bases, with 8 bases remaining between them. This CDR3 is built from 12 residues. CDR3 DNA: TGTGCCAGCAGTTTTTTGGCACATGGCTACACCTTC. Translation gives CASSFLAHGYTF.

This rearrangement joins TRBV7-9 to TRBJ1-2; D gene uncertain. Trimming cost V 3 bases and J 5 bases, with 10 bases left between them. Germline CDR1 and CDR2: SEHNR and FQNEAQ (reference sequence). The CDR3 runs 13 residues. As DNA, the CDR3 is TGTGCCAGCAGCTTTTCGCCGGGATATGGCTACACCTTC. Protein sequence: CASSFSPGYGYTF.

Turning to this clone: Other DNA sequences within the sample encode an identical CDR3. The chain links TRBV4-3 to TRBJ1-2, with 7 positions matching TRBD1. This CDR3 comprises 14 residues. Germline V gene data show CDR1 as LGHNA and CDR2 as YSLEER. V dropped 1 base and J dropped 5; count of bases not matched to a gene: 4. Here the CDR3 reads CASSQGTGNYGYTF. The CDR3 nucleotides are TGCGCCAGCAGCCAAGGGACAGGAAATTATGGCTACACCTTC.

The chain couples TRBV6-4 to TRBJ2-7, with 14 bases lining up with TRBD2. CDR3 length equals 13 residues. Germline V CDR1 and CDR2: MRHNA, SNTAGT. Germline trimming cut 6 bases from V and 11 bases from J; bases unmatched to any gene: 6. Written as DNA, the CDR3 is TGTGCCAGCAGGACTAGCGGGGGGGCAGAGGAGTACTTC. The encoded protein is CASRTSGGAEEYF.

This sequence joins TRBV3-1 (or the pseudogene TRBV3-2) and TRBJ2-3, with TRBD2 matching over 12 bases. In germline, CDR1 is LGHDT, CDR2 YNNKEL (reference sequence). V was clipped by 6 bases and J by 8 bases; unmatched bases: 9. The CDR3 is made up of 15 amino acids. DNA for the CDR3: TGTGCCAGCAGTGGAAGGACTAGCGGGGAGGGTACGCAGTATTTT. Amino acids: CASSGRTSGEGTQYF.

This rearrangement joins TRBV12-3 or TRBV12-4 to TRBJ1-1, with TRBD1 matching 8 bases. The CDR3 loop spans 13 amino acids. V lost 8 bases and J lost 2; bases outside the gene matches: 4. CDR3 sequence reads: CASSQGVNTEAFF. The CDR3 bases are TGTGCCAGCTCACAGGGGGTTAACACTGAAGCTTTCTTT.

The chain joins TRBV3-1 (or the pseudogene TRBV3-2) to TRBJ1-3; 7 bases are shared with TRBD1. V lost 5 bases to trimming and J lost 8 bases; unmatched junction nucleotides: 6. Per germline, CDR1 LGHDT and CDR2 YNNKEL (reference sequence). CDR3 size: 13 residues. As DNA, the CDR3 is TGTGCCAGCAGCACACTGCAGGGGGACACCATATATTTT. This translates into CASSTLQGDTIYF.

V is TRBV19 and J is TRBJ1-6; 8 bases fit TRBD1. J lost 11 bases, V lost 5 bases, and 11 bases had no gene match. Germline loops: CDR1 LNHDA, CDR2 SQIVND (reference sequence). CDR3 length: 15 amino acids. CDR3 DNA: TGTGCCAGTAGTTCCGAGAGACAGGGGTATCCACCCCTCCACTTT. Translating it yields CASSSERQGYPPLHF.

With respect to this clone: Other DNA sequences of this sample code for an identical CDR3. The chain has TRBV6-2 or TRBV6-3 and TRBJ2-7; 9 positions agree with TRBD1. Trimming took 0 bases from V and 4 from J; bases not matched to a gene: 7. The CDR3 runs 16 residues. Germline V CDR1 and CDR2: MNHEY, SVGEGT. The CDR3 reads CASSYSPGQGLYEQYF. The CDR3 nucleotides read TGTGCCAGCAGTTACTCACCGGGACAGGGTCTTTACGAGCAGTACTTC.

V gene TRBV19 combines with J gene TRBJ1-4; D perhaps matches TRBD1 (5 bases). The CDR3 spans 17 residues. V was pared by 10 bases and J by 2 bases, with 23 bases between. Germline CDR1 is LNHDA and CDR2 is SQIVND (reference sequence). The CDR3 DNA reads as TGTGCCACTCGCAGGCCCAGGGCGGTAGGCACTAATGAAAAACTGTTTTTT. It codes for CATRRPRAVGTNEKLFF. The whole variable domain, remainder taken from reference TRBV19 and TRBJ1-4, is DGGITQSPKYLFRKEGQNVTLSCEQNLNHDAMYWYRQDPGQGLRLIYYSQIVNDFQKGDIAEGYSVSREKKESFPLTVTSAQKNPTAFYLCATRRPRAVGTNEKLFFGSGTQLSVL.

Many counts were recorded for this clone. The V and J genes are TRBV9 and TRBJ2-3, with D perhaps TRBD2 (5 bases). The V end was cut by 0 bases, the J end by 6 bases, with 11 bases between. Germline-derived CDR1 and CDR2 are SGDLS and YYNGEE. The CDR3 loop spans 14 amino acids. CDR3 in DNA: TGTGCCAGCAGCGTAGCTTACAGAGGGGATACGCAGTATTTT. This gives the protein CASSVAYRGDTQYF.

In this sample, this clone turned up a few times. V and J are TRBV7-9 and TRBJ2-1, with TRBD2 matching 7 bases. In germline, CDR1 is SEHNR, CDR2 FQNEAQ (reference sequence). The CDR3 spans 13 residues. The ends lost 1 base at V and 9 bases at J; junction bases unmatched: 3. The CDR3, as DNA: TGTGCCAGCAGCTTAGGCGGCGGGGGTGAGCAGTTCTTC. This codes for CASSLGGGGEQFF.

This clone was detected only once. The genes are TRBV7-2 and TRBJ1-1; 7 bases agree with TRBD1. This CDR3 is built from 15 residues. The V gene end was trimmed by 1 base and the J gene end by 4 bases; junction bases not matched to a gene: 6. Germline loops: CDR1 SGHTA, CDR2 FQGNSA. This CDR3 is CASSLDQGVGTEAFF. CDR3 in DNA: TGTGCCAGCAGCTTAGATCAGGGGGTGGGCACTGAAGCTTTCTTT.

The J gene is TRBJ1-1, the V gene TRBV12-3 or TRBV12-4; a possible D gene is TRBD1 (6 bases). This CDR3 region has 13 residues. Trimming shortened V by 6 bases and J by 0 bases, and 8 bases separated the two germline ends. CDR3 sequence (DNA): TGTGCCAGCAGGTACAGGGTGAACACTGAAGCTTTCTTT. Translating it yields CASRYRVNTEAFF.